A single TCR beta chain is shown here with its context. Its antigen is undetermined. The assay, immunoSEQ v3.0, was run at survey level. Assay: immunoSEQ multiplex PCR; the TCRdb copy retains only in-frame clones and omits some. The sample records nearly 50,000 clones, around 80% being singletons. Every participant with HIV received treatment in the United States. Each sample contained roughly 0.85-10 million cryopreserved PBMC, thawed before DNA extraction. These data originate in a study of long-term antiretroviral therapy in people with HIV. Germline loops: CDR1 SEHNR, CDR2 FQNEAQ (reference sequence). V lost 2 bases to trimming and J lost 4 bases, with 18 bases between them. The CDR3 extends over 17 amino acids. Study-wide results and limits: Post-treatment diversity went higher with ART but stayed below transplant donor controls. Dominating the repertoire at all time points were the clones that expanded before ART.

This chain uses TRBV7-9 with TRBJ2-4, with TRBD2 as a possible D gene (5 bases). The receptor's source is a young woman with HIV. The sequencing used unsorted PBMCs, collected 0.8 years after starting antiretroviral therapy. The CDR3 loop is CASSLRSSGRVKNIQYF. In nucleotides, the CDR3 is TGTGCCAGCAGCTTAAGAAGTTCGGGGAGAGTGAAAAACATTCAGTACTTC.